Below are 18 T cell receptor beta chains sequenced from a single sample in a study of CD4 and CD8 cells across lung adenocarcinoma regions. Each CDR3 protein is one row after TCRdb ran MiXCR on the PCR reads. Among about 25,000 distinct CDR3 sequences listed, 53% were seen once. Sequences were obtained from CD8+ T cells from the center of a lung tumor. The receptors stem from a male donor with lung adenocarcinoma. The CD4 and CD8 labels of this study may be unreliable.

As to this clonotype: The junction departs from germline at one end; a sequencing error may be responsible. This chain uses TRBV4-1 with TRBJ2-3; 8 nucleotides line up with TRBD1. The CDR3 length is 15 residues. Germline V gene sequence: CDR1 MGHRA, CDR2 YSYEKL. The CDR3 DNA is TGCGCCAGCAGCCACGGACAGGGAGGCACAGACATGCAGTATTTC. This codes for CASSHGQGGTDMQYF.

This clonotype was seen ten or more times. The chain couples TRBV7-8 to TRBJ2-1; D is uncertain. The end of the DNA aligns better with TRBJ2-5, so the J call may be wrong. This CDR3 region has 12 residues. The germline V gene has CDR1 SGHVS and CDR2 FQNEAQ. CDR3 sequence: CASSPSLKTQYF. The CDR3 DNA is TGTGCCAGCAGCCCAAGTCTTAAGACCCAGTACTTC.

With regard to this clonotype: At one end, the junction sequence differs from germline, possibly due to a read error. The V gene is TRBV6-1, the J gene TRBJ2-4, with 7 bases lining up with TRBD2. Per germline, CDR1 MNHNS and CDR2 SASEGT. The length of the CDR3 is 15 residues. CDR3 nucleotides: TGTGCCAGCAACACGGGGCCGGGGAGGGAAGATACTCAGTATTTC. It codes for CASNTGPGREDTQYF.

CDR3 coding DNA: TGTGCCAGCAGTGACCACTGGGGGCTGGGAGCCAGAGATATTCAGTACTTC. It encodes CASSDHWGLGARDIQYF. J is TRBJ2-1 and V is TRBV6-1; possibly TRBD1 for D (6 bases). The end of the DNA is better explained by TRBJ2-4, so the J call may be wrong. Germline V gives CDR1 MNHNS, CDR2 SASEGT. This CDR3 region has 17 residues.

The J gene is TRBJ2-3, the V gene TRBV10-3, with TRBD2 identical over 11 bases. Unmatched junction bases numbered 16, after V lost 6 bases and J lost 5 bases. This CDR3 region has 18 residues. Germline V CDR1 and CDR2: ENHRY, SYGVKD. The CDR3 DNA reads TGTGCCATCAGGAGCATAGCGGGAGGGCGAGGTAACAAAGATACGCAGTATTTT. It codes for CAIRSIAGGRGNKDTQYF.

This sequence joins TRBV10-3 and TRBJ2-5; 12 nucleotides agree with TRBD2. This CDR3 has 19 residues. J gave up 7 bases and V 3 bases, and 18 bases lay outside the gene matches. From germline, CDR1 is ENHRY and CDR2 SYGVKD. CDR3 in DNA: TGTGCCATCAGTGACCGGTCGGCTAGCGGGAGGGTACGGTGGGGGACCCAGTACTTC. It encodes CAISDRSASGRVRWGTQYF.

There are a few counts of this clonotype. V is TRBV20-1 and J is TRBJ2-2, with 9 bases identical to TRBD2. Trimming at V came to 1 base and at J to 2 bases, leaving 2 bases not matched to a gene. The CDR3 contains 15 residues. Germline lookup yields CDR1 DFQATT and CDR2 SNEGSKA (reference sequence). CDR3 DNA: TGCAGTGCTAGAGCGGGGACTAGCAACACCGGGGAGCTGTTTTTT. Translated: CSARAGTSNTGELFF.

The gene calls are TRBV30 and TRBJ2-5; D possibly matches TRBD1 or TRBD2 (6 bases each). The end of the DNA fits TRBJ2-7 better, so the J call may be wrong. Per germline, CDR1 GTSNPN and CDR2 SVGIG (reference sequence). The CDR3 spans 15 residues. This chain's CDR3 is CAWSALGGYAYEQYF. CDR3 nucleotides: TGTGCCTGGAGTGCCCTGGGGGGCTACGCCTACGAGCAGTACTTC.

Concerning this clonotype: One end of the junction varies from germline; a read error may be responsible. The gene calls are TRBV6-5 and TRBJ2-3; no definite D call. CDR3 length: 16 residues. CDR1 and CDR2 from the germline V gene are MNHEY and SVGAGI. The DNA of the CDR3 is TGTGCCAGCAGTTACTCGGCGGCCGGAGCCAAAAATACTCAGTATTTC. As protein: CASSYSAAGAKNTQYF.

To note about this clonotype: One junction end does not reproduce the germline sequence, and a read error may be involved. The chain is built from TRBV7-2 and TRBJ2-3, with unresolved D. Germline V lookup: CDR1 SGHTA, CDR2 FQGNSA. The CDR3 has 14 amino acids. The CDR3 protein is CASSAGLSTDTQYF. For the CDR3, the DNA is TGTGCCAGCAGCGCCGGGTTAAGCACAGATACGCAGTACTTT. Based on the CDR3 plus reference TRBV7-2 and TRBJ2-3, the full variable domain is GAGVSQSPSNKVTEKGKDVELRCDPISGHTALYWYRQSLGQGLEFLIYFQGNSAPDKSGLPSDRFSAERTGGSVSTLTIQRTQQEDSAVYLCASSAGLSTDTQYFGPGTRLTVL.

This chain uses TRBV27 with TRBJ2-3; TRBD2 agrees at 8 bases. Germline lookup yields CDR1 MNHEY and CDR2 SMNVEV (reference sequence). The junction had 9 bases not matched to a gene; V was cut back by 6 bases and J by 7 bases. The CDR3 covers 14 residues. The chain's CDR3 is CASRGLAGKNTQYF. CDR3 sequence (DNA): TGTGCCAGCAGGGGCCTAGCGGGCAAAAATACGCAGTATTTT.

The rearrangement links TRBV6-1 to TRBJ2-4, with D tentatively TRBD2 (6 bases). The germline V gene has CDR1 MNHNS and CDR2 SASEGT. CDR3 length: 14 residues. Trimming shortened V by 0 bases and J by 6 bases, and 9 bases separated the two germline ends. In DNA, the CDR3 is TGTGCCAGCAGTGAAGCGGGAGGCACAAACATTCAGTACTTC. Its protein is CASSEAGGTNIQYF.

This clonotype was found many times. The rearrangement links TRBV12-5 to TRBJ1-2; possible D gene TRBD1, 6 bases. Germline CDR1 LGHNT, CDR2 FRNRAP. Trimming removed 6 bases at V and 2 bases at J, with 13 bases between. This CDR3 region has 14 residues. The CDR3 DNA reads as TGTGCTAGTGGATACATTGACAGGAACTATGGCTACACCTTC. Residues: CASGYIDRNYGYTF.

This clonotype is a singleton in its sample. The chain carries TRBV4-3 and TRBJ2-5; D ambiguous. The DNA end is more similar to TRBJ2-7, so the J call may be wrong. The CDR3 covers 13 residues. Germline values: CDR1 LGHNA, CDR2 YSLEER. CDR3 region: CASSQNLGFEQYF. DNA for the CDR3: TGCGCCAGCAGCCAGAATTTGGGTTTCGAGCAGTACTTC.

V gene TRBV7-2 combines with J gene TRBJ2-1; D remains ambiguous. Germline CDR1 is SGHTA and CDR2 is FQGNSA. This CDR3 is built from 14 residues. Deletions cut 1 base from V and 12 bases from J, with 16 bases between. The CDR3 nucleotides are TGTGCCAGCAGCTTAGTATCGACGGCGAAGTGGCAGTTCTTC. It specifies CASSLVSTAKWQFF.

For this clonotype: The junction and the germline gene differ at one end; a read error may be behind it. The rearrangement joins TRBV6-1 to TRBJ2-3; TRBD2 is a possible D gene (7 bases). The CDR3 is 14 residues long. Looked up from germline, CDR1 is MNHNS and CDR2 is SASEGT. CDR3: CASSGGCATETQYF. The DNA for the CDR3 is TGTGCCAGCTCGGGGGGCTGTGCCACAGAGACGCAGTACTTT.

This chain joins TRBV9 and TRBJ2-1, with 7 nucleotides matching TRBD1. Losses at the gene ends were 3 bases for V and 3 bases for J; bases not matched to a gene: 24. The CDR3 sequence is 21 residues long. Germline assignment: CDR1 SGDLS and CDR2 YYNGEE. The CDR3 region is CASSASRPQGTSSRLYNEQFF. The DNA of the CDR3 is TGTGCCAGCAGCGCCTCTCGACCACAGGGGACCTCGTCAAGGCTCTACAATGAGCAGTTCTTC.

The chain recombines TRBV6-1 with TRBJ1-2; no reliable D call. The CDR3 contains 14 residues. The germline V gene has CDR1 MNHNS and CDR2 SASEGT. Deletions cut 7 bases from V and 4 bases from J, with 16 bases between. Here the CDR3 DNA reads TGTGCCAGCAAGGACTCAGGCGTGATCTATGGCTACACCTTC. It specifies CASKDSGVIYGYTF.